The 2 T cell receptor beta chains below come from one sample, sequenced in a study of spatial heterogeneity in lung cancer. TCRdb independently ran MiXCR on the 5' RACE reads; one entry per CDR3 protein. Among about 23,000 distinct CDR3 sequences listed, less than 6% were seen once. Regarding time point: sample taken at primary tumor resection. Sequenced here: PBMCs, sampled at surgery. All receptors derive from a male donor with early-stage non-small cell lung cancer.

This clonotype has only a few counts. The chain recombines TRBV6-5 with TRBJ2-1; 9 bases match TRBD1. The V gene end was trimmed by 8 bases and the J gene end by 10 bases; junction bases not matched to a gene: 9. Germline V CDR1 and CDR2: MNHEY, SVGAGI. This CDR3 spans 13 amino acids. The CDR3 DNA reads TGTGCCAGCCGCCGGGACAGGGTAGGAGAGCAGTTCTTC. Amino acid sequence: CASRRDRVGEQFF.

This clonotype was seen many times. The chain has TRBV3-1 and TRBJ2-2; the match to TRBD1 covers 9 bases. The CDR3 contains 17 residues. The J segment lost 4 bases and the V segment lost 7 bases, leaving 13 bases of the junction unmatched. Germline values: CDR1 LGHDT, CDR2 YNNKEL (reference sequence). The CDR3 sequence: CASNHGTGTGRTGELFF. For the CDR3, the DNA is TGTGCCAGCAATCACGGTACCGGGACAGGGCGCACCGGGGAGCTGTTTTTT.